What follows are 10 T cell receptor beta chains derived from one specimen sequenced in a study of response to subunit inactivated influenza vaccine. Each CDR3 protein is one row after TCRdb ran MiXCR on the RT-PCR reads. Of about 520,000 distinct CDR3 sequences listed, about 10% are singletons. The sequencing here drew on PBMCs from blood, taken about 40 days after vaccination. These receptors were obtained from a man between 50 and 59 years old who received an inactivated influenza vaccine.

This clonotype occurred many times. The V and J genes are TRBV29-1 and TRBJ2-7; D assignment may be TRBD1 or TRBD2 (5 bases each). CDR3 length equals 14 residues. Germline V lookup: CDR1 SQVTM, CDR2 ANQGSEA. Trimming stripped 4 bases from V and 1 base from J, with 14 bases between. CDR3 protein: CSVGGRDGSYEQYF. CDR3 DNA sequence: TGCAGCGTTGGAGGCCGGGACGGATCCTACGAGCAGTACTTC.

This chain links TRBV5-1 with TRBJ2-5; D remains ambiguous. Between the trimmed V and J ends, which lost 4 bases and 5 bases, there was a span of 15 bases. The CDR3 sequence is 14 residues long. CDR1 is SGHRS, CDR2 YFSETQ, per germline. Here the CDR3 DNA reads TGCGCCAGCAGCCCACAAGGTGGATGGGAGACCCAGTACTTC. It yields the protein CASSPQGGWETQYF.

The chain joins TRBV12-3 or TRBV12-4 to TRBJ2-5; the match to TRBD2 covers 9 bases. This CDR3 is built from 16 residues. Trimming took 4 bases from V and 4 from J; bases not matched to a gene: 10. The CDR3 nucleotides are TGTGCCAGCAGTTCCGTTGCTCTAGCGGGGACAGAGACCCAGTACTTC. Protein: CASSSVALAGTETQYF.

The CDR3 here is CAISDPEHPQEAFF. CDR3 nucleotide sequence: TGTGCCATCAGTGACCCCGAGCATCCACAGGAAGCTTTCTTT. This sequence joins TRBV10-3 and TRBJ1-1, with D unresolved. Trimming removed 3 bases from V and 8 bases from J, with 16 bases in between. Looked up from germline, CDR1 is ENHRY and CDR2 is SYGVKD. This CDR3 comprises 14 residues.

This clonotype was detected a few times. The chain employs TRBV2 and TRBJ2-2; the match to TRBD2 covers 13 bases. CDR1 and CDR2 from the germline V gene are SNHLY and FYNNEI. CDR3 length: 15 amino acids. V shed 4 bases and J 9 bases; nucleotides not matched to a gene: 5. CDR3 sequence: CASSAGLAGTWELFF. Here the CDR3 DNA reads TGTGCCAGCAGTGCGGGACTAGCGGGGACGTGGGAGCTGTTTTTT.

This CDR3 reads CSANPPSGSGVTQYF. The CDR3 DNA reads as TGCAGTGCTAACCCCCCTAGCGGGAGTGGTGTGACCCAGTACTTC. V usage is TRBV20-1 and J usage is TRBJ2-5; TRBD2 matches 10 bases. V dropped 4 bases and J dropped 7; count of bases not matched to a gene: 12. CDR3 length equals 15 residues. Per germline, CDR1 DFQATT and CDR2 SNEGSKA (reference sequence).

In nucleotides, the CDR3 is TGCGCCAGCAGCCAAGATCAGCAGGGAAGGTCCGGTTCACCCCTCCACTTT. The encoded protein is CASSQDQQGRSGSPLHF. V is TRBV4-3 and J is TRBJ1-6; D is perhaps TRBD1 (5 bases). Between the trimmed V and J ends, which lost 0 bases and 9 bases, there was a span of 18 bases. The CDR3 length is 17 residues. Per the germline V gene, CDR1 is LGHNA and CDR2 is YSLEER.

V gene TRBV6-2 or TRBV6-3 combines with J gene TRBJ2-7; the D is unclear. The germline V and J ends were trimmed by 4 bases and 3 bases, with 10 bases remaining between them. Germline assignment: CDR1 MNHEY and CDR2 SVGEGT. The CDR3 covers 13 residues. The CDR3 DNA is TGTGCCAGCAGTTCCAGCAGTATCTACGAGCAGTACTTC. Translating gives CASSSSSIYEQYF.

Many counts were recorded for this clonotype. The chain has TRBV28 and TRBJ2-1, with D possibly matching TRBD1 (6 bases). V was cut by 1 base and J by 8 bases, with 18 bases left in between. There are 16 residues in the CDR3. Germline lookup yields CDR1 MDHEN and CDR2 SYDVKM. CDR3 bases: TGTGCCAGCAGTTTATTGTCCAGGGGCGCCTTCGATGAGCAGTTCTTC. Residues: CASSLLSRGAFDEQFF.

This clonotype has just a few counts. This CDR3 reads CASSYRDRNYGYTF. Written as DNA, the CDR3 is TGTGCCAGCAGTTACCGAGACAGGAACTATGGCTACACCTTC. This sequence joins TRBV6-2 or TRBV6-3 and TRBJ1-2; tentatively, D is TRBD1 (6 bases). V lost 2 bases and J lost 2, with 9 bases in between. CDR1 and CDR2 from the germline V gene are MNHEY and SVGEGT. This CDR3 region has 14 residues.